These T cell receptor beta chains were read from a single sample in a study of T cell responses to AZD1222 COVID-19 vaccine. The protocol was immunoSEQ multiplex PCR, while the TCRdb copy is restricted to in-frame clones and leaves out a portion. The sample yields approximately 120,000 clones, approximately 88% seen once. The material was peripheral blood, obtained on day 0 of MenACWY control vaccination. The receptors shown here come from an adult in good health. Both conserved end residues are part of each CDR3. A D gene is named only where the DNA matches it firmly. A clone size is listed for some rows: how often the clone was seen (once, few, many), or a class if it is expanded.

len,abundance,d_gene,v_gene,j_gene,CDR3nt,CDR3aa
16,-,-,TRBV9,TRBJ2-7,TGTGCCAGCAGCGTAAATTCGGGCGGGTCCTTCTACGAGCAGTACTTC,CASSVNSGGSFYEQYF
13,-,-,TRBV6-6,TRBJ1-2,TGTGCCAGCAGTTATAGGGTCAACTATGGCTACACCTTC,CASSYRVNYGYTF
15,-,-,TRBV18,TRBJ1-4,TGTGCCAGCTCTCCTGACAGTGCAACTAATGAAAAACTGTTTTTT,CASSPDSATNEKLFF
15,-,TRBD1,TRBV7-9,TRBJ2-2,TGTGCCAGCAGCGGGCCAGGGGGTGACACCGGGGAGCTGTTTTTT,CASSGPGGDTGELFF
12,-,-,TRBV28,TRBJ2-7,TGTGCCAGCAGTTTGAAGCGGCTCGAGCAGTACTTC,CASSLKRLEQYF
12,-,-,TRBV3-1/TRBV3-2,TRBJ2-1,TGTGCCAGCAGCCAAGGAGACAATGAGCAGTTCTTC,CASSQGDNEQFF
14,-,-,TRBV7-2,TRBJ1-3,TGTGCCAGCAGCTTGAGCGGATTTGGGAACACCATATATTTT,CASSLSGFGNTIYF
15,-,-,TRBV5-6,TRBJ1-1,TGTGCCAGCAGCTTGGAAGGCAGACACAACACTGAAGCTTTCTTT,CASSLEGRHNTEAFF
17,-,-,TRBV4-1,TRBJ2-2,TGCGCCAGCAGCCCCGCCTGGGGGGGCGCGAACACCGGGGAGCTGTTTTTT,CASSPAWGGANTGELFF
15,-,TRBD2,TRBV9,TRBJ2-3,TGTGCCAGCAGCGCCGGGACTAGCGGCACAGATACGCAGTATTTT,CASSAGTSGTDTQYF
12,-,-,TRBV10-3,TRBJ2-5,TGTGCCATCGGGGCAGGGTTAGAGACCCAGTACTTC,CAIGAGLETQYF
15,-,TRBD2,TRBV19,TRBJ2-3,TGTGCCAGTAGTACCTATAGCGCGGGGGTAGATACGCAGTATTTT,CASSTYSAGVDTQYF
14,-,-,TRBV19,TRBJ2-7,TGTGCCAGTAGTCCCCTCAGGGACCCAAACGAGCAGTACTTC,CASSPLRDPNEQYF
15,-,TRBD1,TRBV7-2,TRBJ2-7,TGTGCCAGCAGCAGCTTGAGGACAGGGGTTCACGAGCAGTACTTC,CASSSLRTGVHEQYF
15,-,-,TRBV7-2,TRBJ1-6,TGTGCCAGCAGCCTAGAGGGAGGGAATAATTCACCCCTCCACTTT,CASSLEGGNNSPLHF
13,few,-,TRBV2,TRBJ2-1,TGTGCCAGCAATCGACTTGTCTACAATGAGCAGTTCTTC,CASNRLVYNEQFF
15,-,-,TRBV19,TRBJ1-1,TGTGCCAGTAGTATGAGGCGCCTGGGGGACACTGAAGCTTTCTTT,CASSMRRLGDTEAFF
15,-,-,TRBV4-3,TRBJ1-4,TGCGCCAGCAGCCCGACATTTGCAACTAATGAAAAACTGTTTTTT,CASSPTFATNEKLFF
15,once,TRBD1,TRBV6-5,TRBJ2-5,TGTGCCAGCGAACCGACAGGGGGGACGTTTGGGACCCAGTACTTC,CASEPTGGTFGTQYF
11,-,TRBD1,TRBV12-3/TRBV12-4,TRBJ1-1,TGTGCCAGTACAGGGGGAACTGAAGCTTTCTTT,CASTGGTEAFF
16,-,-,TRBV19,TRBJ1-2,TGTGCCAGTACCTCCTCATCGGCAGCCGGAGGGTATGGCTACACCTTC,CASTSSSAAGGYGYTF
12,-,-,TRBV11-2,TRBJ1-1,TGTGCCAGCATGGTGTCGAACACTGAAGCTTTCTTT,CASMVSNTEAFF
13,-,-,TRBV30,TRBJ1-4,TGTGCCTCCTCCAAGGGGGTAGAAGAAAAACTGTTTTTT,CASSKGVEEKLFF
12,-,-,TRBV27,TRBJ1-2,TGTGCCAGCAGTTCCGTAGGGGTCGGCTACACCTTC,CASSSVGVGYTF
15,-,TRBD1,TRBV6-5,TRBJ2-1,TGTGCCAGCAGGAGGGACACAGGGGGACACAATGAGCAGTTCTTC,CASRRDTGGHNEQFF
14,few,-,TRBV7-2,TRBJ2-1,TGTGCCAGCAGCTTCCAGGGGCGACTGAATGAGCAGTTCTTC,CASSFQGRLNEQFF
16,-,-,TRBV4-2,TRBJ1-6,TGTGCCAGCAGCCAAGTGAGTGGGGACAACGTCTCACCCCTCCACTTT,CASSQVSGDNVSPLHF
18,-,TRBD1,TRBV4-3,TRBJ1-2,TGCGCCAGCAGCCCCCAAGTCCCCACAGGGGGCAGTAACTATGGCTACACCTTC,CASSPQVPTGGSNYGYTF
13,-,-,TRBV27,TRBJ2-5,TGTGCCAGCAGTTTAGCGCACCAAGAGACCCAGTACTTC,CASSLAHQETQYF